This TCR beta chain came from a study of shared clonotypes between healthy human individuals. Generated by immunoSEQ multiplex PCR, the TCRdb table keeps only in-frame clones and is missing some. The sample records some 800,000 clones, 80% to 95% being singletons. The V end lost 7 bases, the J end lost 1 base, and 14 bases lay between the germline ends. The CDR3 consists of 15 residues. Germline CDR1 and CDR2: SEHNR and FQNEAQ (reference sequence). Naive CD8 isolation took CD45RO-negative cells positively selected for CCR7 and excluded terminally differentiated effector memory CD45RA+ cells. This clone has only one observation.

The source material was naive CD8+ T cells sorted from blood. V is TRBV7-9 and J is TRBJ2-1; D may be TRBD1 (5 bases). The TCR was taken from a man aged 30 to 45 in good health. The CDR3 DNA follows: TGTGCCAGCAACCTGGCCTCAGGGTCCTACAATGAGCAGTTCTTC. Translated: CASNLASGSYNEQFF.